Listed here is a single TCR beta chain. This entry belongs to a study of blood T cell repertoires in COVID-19. Study overall: The study drew acute and convalescent COVID-19 samples from the United States, Italy and Spain. PBMCs, B-cell-depleted T cells, or T cells provided the cDNA or gDNA that made up the material.

The V gene end was trimmed by 0 bases and the J gene end by 5 bases; junction bases not matched to a gene: 3. In germline, CDR1 is LGHDT, CDR2 YNNKEL (reference sequence). The CDR3 is 15 residues long. Some clones are missing from TCRdb's copy, which holds only in-frame ones; the method was immunoSEQ multiplex PCR. This table holds 300,000 to 400,000 clones, approximately 90% found once. Sequenced sample: peripheral blood. This sequence was found in a young woman who had recovered from COVID-19. The chain has TRBV3-1 (or the pseudogene TRBV3-2) and TRBJ2-4; 8 nucleotides match TRBD1. CDR3 nucleotides: TGTGCCAGCAGCCAAGATTCGACAGGGGAAAACATTCAGTACTTC. It translates to CASSQDSTGENIQYF.